This T cell receptor (beta chain) was captured in a study of shared clonotypes between healthy human individuals. CDR3 size: 15 residues. V shed 0 bases and J shed 1 base, with 10 bases lying between them. In germline, CDR1 is GTSNPN, CDR2 SVGIG (reference sequence). Clones were sequenced by immunoSEQ multiplex PCR, and TCRdb holds only the in-frame ones, with some missing. The data contain about 1.1 million clones, roughly 80% of them singletons. This chain uses TRBV30 with TRBJ1-5, with unresolved D. Sequencing input: memory CD4+ T cells from PBMCs. The subset denotes: CD45RA-negative fraction. This sequence originates from a man between 18 and 29 years old in good health. Some clones in this sample may be carry-over from other donors' samples. In nucleotides, the CDR3 is TGTGCCTGGAGTGTAGTAGGCGGAAGCAATCAGCCCCAGCATTTT. Translation gives CAWSVVGGSNQPQHF. Full variable domain (remainder filled in from reference TRBV30 and TRBJ1-5): SQTIHQWPATLVQPVGSPLSLECTVEGTSNPNLYWYRQAAGRGLQLLFYSVGIGQISSEVPQNLSASRPQDRQFILSSKKLLLSDSGFYLCAWSVVGGSNQPQHFGDGTRLSIL.